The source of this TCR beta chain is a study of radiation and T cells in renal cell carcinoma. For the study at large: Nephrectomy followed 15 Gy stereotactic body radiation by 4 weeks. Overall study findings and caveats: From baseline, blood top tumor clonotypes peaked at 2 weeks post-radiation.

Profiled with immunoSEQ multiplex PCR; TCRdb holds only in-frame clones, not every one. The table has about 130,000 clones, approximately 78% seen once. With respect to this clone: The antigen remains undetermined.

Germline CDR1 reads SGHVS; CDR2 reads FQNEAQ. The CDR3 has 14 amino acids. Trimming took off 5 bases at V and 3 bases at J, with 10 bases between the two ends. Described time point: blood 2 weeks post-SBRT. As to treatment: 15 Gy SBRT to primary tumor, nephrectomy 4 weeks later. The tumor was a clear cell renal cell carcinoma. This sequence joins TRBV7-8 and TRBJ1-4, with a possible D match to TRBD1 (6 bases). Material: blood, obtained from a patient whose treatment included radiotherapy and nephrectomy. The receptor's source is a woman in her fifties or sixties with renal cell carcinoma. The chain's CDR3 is CASSGGRSNEKLFF. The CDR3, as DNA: TGTGCCAGCAGCGGGGGCAGGTCTAATGAAAAACTGTTTTTT.